This T cell receptor (beta chain) appears in the sequencing data of a study of blood T cell repertoires in COVID-19. Study summary: Sources were T cells, B-cell-depleted T cells, or PBMCs; the material itself was cDNA or gDNA.

Per the authors' pipeline: Amplification of reference gene primers provided the estimated nucleated cell counts. TCRdb's copy holds only in-frame clones and misses some; the assay was immunoSEQ multiplex PCR. D and trimming were read from the DNA, whereas the V and J calls and clone size are those reported in that table. The data contain hundreds of thousands of clones, around 89% of them seen just once; the ten biggest clones take up more than 4%. The CDR3 has 14 residues. Trimming removed 6 bases at V and 4 bases at J, with 12 bases between. Germline loops: CDR1 SGHTA, CDR2 FQGTGA. Material: peripheral blood. The origin of this receptor is a woman in her 30s with acute or convalescent COVID-19. This chain connects TRBV7-3 to TRBJ2-2, with D maybe TRBD2 (6 bases). CDR3 sequence: CASRARGSTGELFF. The CDR3 region has the DNA TGTGCCAGCAGGGCGCGGGGTTCCACCGGGGAGCTGTTTTTT.